This TCR beta chain was sequenced for a study of shared clonotypes between healthy human individuals. There are 11 residues in the CDR3. Each of the donors was a healthy adult who was HIV-negative and had not had a recent acute infection or vaccination. All donors were Caucasian adults living in Nashville, Tennessee. Only in-frame clones appear in the TCRdb table, and some are missing; sequencing was by immunoSEQ multiplex PCR. The table has 520,000 or so clones, about four fifths seen once. The source material was PBMCs. The chain links TRBV1 to TRBJ2-2. TRBV1 is termed a pseudogene. This sequence was found in a middle-aged woman in good health. Some clones in this sample may be carry-over from other donors' samples. In nucleotides, the CDR3 is TGCACCCCCAAAAAAGCCGGGGAGCTGTTTTTT. Amino acid sequence: CTPKKAGELFF.